This record looks at one TCR beta chain sequence and its context. Only in-frame clones appear in the TCRdb table, and some are missing; sequencing was by immunoSEQ multiplex PCR. The data show approximately 240,000 clones, with about four fifths seen just once and 2% to 2.5% held by the top ten. This record belongs to a study of blood T cell repertoires in COVID-19. Study as a whole: PBMCs, B-cell-depleted T cells, or T cells provided the cDNA or gDNA that made up the material.

V was trimmed by 3 bases and J by 0 bases, leaving 7 bases between them. This CDR3 spans 14 amino acids. Germline assignment: CDR1 SGHKS and CDR2 YYEKEE (reference sequence). The chain couples TRBV5-5 to TRBJ1-3, with D unresolved. Sequencing was carried out using peripheral blood. The receptor was derived from a woman in her fifties or sixties with acute or convalescent COVID-19. This CDR3 reads CASSSTNSGNTIYF. The CDR3 DNA follows: TGTGCCAGCAGCTCGACAAACTCTGGAAACACCATATATTTT.